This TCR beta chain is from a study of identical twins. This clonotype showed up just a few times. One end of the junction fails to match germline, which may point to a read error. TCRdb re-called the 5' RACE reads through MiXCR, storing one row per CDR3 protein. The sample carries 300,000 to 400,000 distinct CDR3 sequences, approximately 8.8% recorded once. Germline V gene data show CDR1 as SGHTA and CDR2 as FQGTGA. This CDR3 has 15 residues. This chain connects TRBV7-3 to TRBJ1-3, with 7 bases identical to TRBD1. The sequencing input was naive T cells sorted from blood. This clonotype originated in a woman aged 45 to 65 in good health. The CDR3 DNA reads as TGTGCCAGCAGCCTAACCGGGACAGCTGGAAACACCATATATTTT. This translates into CASSLTGTAGNTIYF.